The 24 T cell receptor beta chains given below trace back to one sample, sequenced in a study of cytomegalovirus exposure and HLA in healthy donors. The PCR was carried out with 60 Vbeta primers and 13 Jbeta primers. TCRdb's copy holds only in-frame clones and misses some; the assay was immunoSEQ multiplex PCR. The sample consists of approximately 160,000 clones, less than 90% of them appearing once. Sequenced sample: PBMCs. The origin of the receptors is a woman aged 45-65 years in good health and CMV-seropositive.

V usage is TRBV5-1 and J usage is TRBJ2-7; 7 nucleotides line up with TRBD1. In germline, CDR1 is SGHRS, CDR2 YFSETQ. The trim removed 2 bases at V and 2 bases at J, leaving 4 bases unmatched. The CDR3 sequence is 14 residues long. The CDR3 DNA follows: TGCGCCAGCAGCTTTTCGACAGGGACCTACGAGCAGTACTTC. Translation: CASSFSTGTYEQYF.

J is TRBJ2-2 and V is TRBV25-1, with D unclear. Trimming took 5 bases from V and 0 from J, leaving 19 bases between them. The CDR3 extends over 18 amino acids. Germline CDR1 and CDR2: MGHDK and SYGVNS. The CDR3 loop reads CASSRTPGPIPNTGELFF. In DNA, the CDR3 is TGTGCCAGCAGTCGCACCCCTGGGCCGATTCCGAACACCGGGGAGCTGTTTTTT.

As regards this clone: One end of the junction is discordant with germline, which a read error may explain. The chain uses TRBV6-6 and TRBJ2-3, with 8 bases matching TRBD1. The CDR3 is made up of 16 amino acids. Germline V gene lookup returns CDR1 MNHNY and CDR2 SVGAGI (reference sequence). In nucleotides, the CDR3 is TGTGCCAGCAGTGACTCCGTCAGGGGGCGCAAAGATACGCAGTATTTT. Translating gives CASSDSVRGRKDTQYF.

The chain joins TRBV11-3 to TRBJ1-1, with 9 bases fitting TRBD1. J gave up 1 base and V 5 bases, and 2 bases lay outside the gene matches. The CDR3 runs 14 residues. The germline gives CDR1 SGHNT, CDR2 YENEEA. The CDR3, as DNA: TGTGCCAGCAGCGAGGACAGGGGGAACACTGAAGCTTTCTTT. This translates into CASSEDRGNTEAFF.

The gene calls are TRBV4-3 and TRBJ1-4; D may be TRBD1 (6 bases). This CDR3 contains 15 residues. Germline V CDR1 and CDR2: LGHNA, YSLEER. Deletions cut 4 bases from V and 4 bases from J, with 13 bases between. The CDR3 spells CASSLGQSNNEKLFF. CDR3 DNA: TGCGCCAGCAGCCTTGGACAGAGCAATAATGAAAAACTGTTTTTT.

The chain recombines TRBV4-3 with TRBJ1-2; TRBD1 aligns across 9 bases. The V segment lost 2 bases and the J segment 4 bases; nucleotides outside the gene matches: 5. The CDR3 is made up of 15 amino acids. Germline V lookup: CDR1 LGHNA, CDR2 YSLEER. Written as DNA, the CDR3 is TGCGCCAGCAGCCAATTGGGACAGGGCTCCTATGGCTACACCTTC. Translation: CASSQLGQGSYGYTF.

This sequence joins TRBV4-3 and TRBJ2-1, with TRBD2 identical over 9 bases. This CDR3 region has 14 residues. CDR1 LGHNA and CDR2 YSLEER come from the germline V gene. Trimming removed 0 bases from V and 11 bases from J; junction bases left unmatched: 5. CDR3 residues: CASSQEPSGEQQFF. The CDR3 nucleotides read TGCGCCAGCAGCCAAGAGCCTAGCGGGGAGCAGCAGTTCTTC.

The CDR3 nucleotides read TGTGCCAGCAGTTTAAAACATCATGAGGCCCAGACCCAGTACTTC. It specifies CASSLKHHEAQTQYF. The rearrangement joins TRBV27 to TRBJ2-5; D remains unclear. The V gene's germline CDR1 is MNHEY and CDR2 SMNVEV (reference sequence). The CDR3 spans 15 residues. Trimming stripped 2 bases from V and 6 bases from J, with 16 bases between.

This clone appeared once. The chain is built from TRBV7-6 and TRBJ2-3; 7 bases align to TRBD2. This CDR3 has 16 amino acids. The germline gives CDR1 SGHVS, CDR2 FNYEAQ. J gave up 5 bases and V 1 base, and 9 bases lay outside the gene matches. CDR3 sequence: CASSLDWGGDGDTQYF. DNA of the CDR3: TGTGCCAGCAGCTTAGATTGGGGGGGAGATGGAGATACGCAGTATTTT. Complete variable domain (other parts from reference TRBV7-6 and TRBJ2-3): GAGVSQSPRYKVTKRGQDVALRCDPISGHVSLYWYRQALGQGPEFLTYFNYEAQQDKSGLPNDRFSAERPEGSISTLTIQRTEQRDSAMYRCASSLDWGGDGDTQYFGPGTRLTVL.

The chain has TRBV7-2 and TRBJ2-5; a weak D match, TRBD2 (5 bases). The V gene lost 6 bases and the J gene lost 5 bases, with 19 bases spanning the gap. The germline V gene encodes CDR1 SGHTA and CDR2 FQGNSA. The CDR3 has 15 amino acids. The CDR3 region has the DNA TGTGCCAGCAGTCCCGCGGGCCCCGGGCGGGAGACCCAGTACTTC. Protein: CASSPAGPGRETQYF.

About this clone itself: At one end, the junction sequence differs from germline, possibly due to a read error. The chain joins TRBV7-9 to TRBJ2-2, with TRBD1 identical over 12 bases. The CDR3 consists of 15 residues. Germline lookup yields CDR1 SEHNR and CDR2 FQNEAQ (reference sequence). The CDR3 here is CSSSAGQGAEGELFF. CDR3 bases: TGTTCCAGCAGCGCGGGACAGGGGGCAGAGGGGGAGCTGTTTTTT.

As for this clone: The sample has other DNA sequences that encode this CDR3 too. The V call is TRBV11-3, the J call TRBJ1-1, with D hard to call. Trimming pared 1 base from V and 1 base from J, leaving 7 bases between. Germline V gives CDR1 SGHNT, CDR2 YENEEA. This CDR3 is built from 14 residues. CDR3 sequence reads: CASSLGRGNTEAFF. The CDR3, as DNA: TGTGCCAGCAGCTTAGGGCGGGGGAACACTGAAGCTTTCTTT.

The chain recombines TRBV6-5 with TRBJ2-7; 8 bases agree with TRBD1. The CDR3 extends over 14 amino acids. Germline lookup yields CDR1 MNHEY and CDR2 SVGAGI. Germline trimming cut 6 bases from V and 0 bases from J; bases unmatched to any gene: 4. The CDR3 protein is CASRGQVSSYEQYF. The CDR3 coding sequence is TGTGCCAGCAGGGGACAGGTCAGCTCCTACGAGCAGTACTTC.

The chain links TRBV2 to TRBJ2-7; 7 nucleotides match TRBD1. V was clipped by 6 bases and J by 5 bases; unmatched bases: 13. The CDR3 is 15 residues long. CDR1 and CDR2 from the germline V gene are SNHLY and FYNNEI. The CDR3 DNA reads TGTGCCAGCAGCCCCGACAGGGAAATCTGGCACGAGCAGTACTTC. Amino acid sequence: CASSPDREIWHEQYF.

Details on this clone: Different DNA sequences within this sample yield the same CDR3. The genes are TRBV7-8 and TRBJ2-3; 15 bases align to TRBD2. Unmatched junction bases numbered 1, after V lost 3 bases and J lost 6 bases. CDR3 size: 15 residues. CDR1 is SGHVS and CDR2 is FQNEAQ in the germline V gene. CDR3 coding DNA: TGTGCCAGCAGCTTTGGGACTAGCGGGAGGGATACGCAGTATTTT. It translates to CASSFGTSGRDTQYF.

The rearrangement links TRBV4-3 to TRBJ1-2; D call uncertain. This CDR3 contains 13 residues. CDR1 is LGHNA, CDR2 YSLEER, per germline. Trimming removed 0 bases at V and 10 bases at J, with 12 bases between. CDR3 protein: CASSQERSLYYTF. In DNA, the CDR3 is TGCGCCAGCAGCCAAGAAAGATCCCTATACTACACCTTC.

The V gene is TRBV19, the J gene TRBJ2-1; D unclear. Looked up from germline, CDR1 is LNHDA and CDR2 is SQIVND (reference sequence). The CDR3 covers 14 residues. The V and J ends lost 3 bases and 7 bases respectively, with 13 bases between them. The CDR3 nucleotides are TGTGCCAGTAGTATGCCTCGAGAGTTGAATGAGCAGTTCTTC. This codes for CASSMPRELNEQFF.

V is TRBV28 and J is TRBJ1-5; unclear D gene. The germline CDR1 and CDR2 sequences are MDHEN and SYDVKM. V was clipped by 8 bases and J by 0 bases, with 8 bases between them. This CDR3 contains 13 residues. The CDR3 DNA reads TGTGCCAGCGGAGGGTTTAGCAATCAGCCCCAGCATTTT. This codes for CASGGFSNQPQHF.

There are a few counts of this clone. The chain carries TRBV9 and TRBJ1-2; 8 bases fit TRBD1. The CDR3 is 13 amino acids. The V gene end was trimmed by 10 bases and the J gene end by 3 bases; junction bases not matched to a gene: 8. Germline-derived CDR1 and CDR2 are SGDLS and YYNGEE. The CDR3 nucleotides read TGTGCCTCACGGCAGGGGGCCGACTATGGCTACACCTTC. It specifies CASRQGADYGYTF.

This clone is a singleton in its sample. The V gene is TRBV4-2, the J gene TRBJ2-7; possibly TRBD1 for D (5 bases). The CDR3 is 15 residues long. V lost 1 base, J lost 2 bases, and 12 bases lay in between. The V gene's germline CDR1 is LGHNA and CDR2 YNFKEQ. The CDR3 bases are TGTGCCAGCAGCCAAGTACAGGCAACTCCCTACGAGCAGTACTTC. It yields the protein CASSQVQATPYEQYF.

The chain recombines TRBV28 with TRBJ1-1, with 9 bases that match TRBD1. V lost 6 bases and J lost 4; bases outside the gene matches: 6. Germline CDR1 and CDR2: MDHEN and SYDVKM. There are 14 residues in the CDR3. CDR3 amino acids: CASSSGQGPTEAFF. DNA of the CDR3: TGTGCCAGCAGCTCTGGACAGGGGCCCACTGAAGCTTTCTTT.

This chain connects TRBV6-5 to TRBJ2-3; 9 bases agree with TRBD2. There are 14 residues in the CDR3. Germline V lookup: CDR1 MNHEY, CDR2 SVGAGI. The junction had 3 bases not matched to a gene; V was cut back by 6 bases and J by 2 bases. The CDR3 loop is CASRSGGHTDTQYF. The CDR3 DNA sequence: TGTGCCAGCAGGAGCGGGGGGCACACAGATACGCAGTATTTT.

V usage is TRBV28 and J usage is TRBJ2-7; D is possibly TRBD2 (6 bases). Germline V gene data show CDR1 as MDHEN and CDR2 as SYDVKM. The V gene lost 3 bases and the J gene lost 5 bases, with 14 bases spanning the gap. The CDR3 is 14 residues long. The CDR3 loop is CASSLPGLGDEQYF. The CDR3 region has the DNA TGTGCCAGCAGTTTGCCGGGACTCGGTGACGAGCAGTACTTC.

CDR3 protein: CASSGRLGLAGSDNEQFF. The CDR3 region has the DNA TGTGCCAGCAGCGGACGACTGGGACTAGCGGGAAGCGACAATGAGCAGTTCTTC. The J gene is TRBJ2-1, the V gene TRBV7-3, with 13 positions matching TRBD2. Germline lookup yields CDR1 SGHTA and CDR2 FQGTGA. Losses at the gene ends were 5 bases for V and 5 bases for J; bases not matched to a gene: 12. The CDR3 is made up of 18 amino acids.